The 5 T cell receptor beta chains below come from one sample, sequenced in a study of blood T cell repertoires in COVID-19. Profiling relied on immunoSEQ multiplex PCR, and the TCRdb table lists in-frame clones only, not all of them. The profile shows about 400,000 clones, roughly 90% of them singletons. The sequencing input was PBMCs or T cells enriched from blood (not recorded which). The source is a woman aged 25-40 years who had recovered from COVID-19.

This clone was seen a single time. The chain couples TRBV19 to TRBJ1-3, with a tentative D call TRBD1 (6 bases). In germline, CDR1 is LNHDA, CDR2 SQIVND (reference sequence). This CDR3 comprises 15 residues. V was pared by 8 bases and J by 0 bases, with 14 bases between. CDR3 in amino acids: CASLPRGSSGNTIYF. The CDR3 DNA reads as TGTGCCAGTTTACCTAGGGGGAGCTCTGGAAACACCATATATTTT.

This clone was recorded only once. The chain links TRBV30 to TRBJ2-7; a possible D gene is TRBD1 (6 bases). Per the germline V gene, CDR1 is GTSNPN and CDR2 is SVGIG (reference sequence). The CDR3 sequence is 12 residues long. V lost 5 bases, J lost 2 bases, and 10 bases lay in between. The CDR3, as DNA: TGTGCCTGGCAGGGGTCACCCTACGAGCAGTACTTC. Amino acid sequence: CAWQGSPYEQYF.

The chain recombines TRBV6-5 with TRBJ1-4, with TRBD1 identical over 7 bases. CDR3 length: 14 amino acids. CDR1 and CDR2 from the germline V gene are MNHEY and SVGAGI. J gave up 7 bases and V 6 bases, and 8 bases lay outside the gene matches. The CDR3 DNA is TGTGCCAGCAGGCAGGGACAGTATCCTGAAAAACTGTTTTTT. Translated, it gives CASRQGQYPEKLFF.

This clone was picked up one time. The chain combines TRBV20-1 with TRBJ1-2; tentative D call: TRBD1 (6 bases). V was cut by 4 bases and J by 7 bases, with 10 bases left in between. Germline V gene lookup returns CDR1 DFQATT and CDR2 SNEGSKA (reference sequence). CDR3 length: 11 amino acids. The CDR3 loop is CSANRDGGYTF. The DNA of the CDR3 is TGCAGTGCTAACAGGGATGGTGGCTACACCTTC.

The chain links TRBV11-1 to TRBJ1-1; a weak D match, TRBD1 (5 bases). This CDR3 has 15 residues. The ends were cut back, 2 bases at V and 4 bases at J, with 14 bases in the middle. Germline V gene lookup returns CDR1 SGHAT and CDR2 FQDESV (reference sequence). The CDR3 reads CASSLNFGGGTEAFF. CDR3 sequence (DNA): TGTGCCAGCAGCTTAAACTTTGGCGGGGGCACTGAAGCTTTCTTT.